Below, 30 T cell receptor beta chains from the same sample are listed, as sequenced in a study of blood T cell repertoires in COVID-19. Assay: immunoSEQ multiplex PCR; the TCRdb copy retains only in-frame clones and omits some. The repertoire holds over 400,000 clones, 88% seen once, with around 7.9% in the top ten. The source material was PBMCs or T cells enriched from blood (not recorded which). These TCRs come from a woman in her sixties or seventies who had recovered from COVID-19.

The rearrangement uses TRBV12-3 or TRBV12-4 and TRBJ2-1; D is possibly TRBD1 (6 bases). Trimming removed 2 bases at V and 8 bases at J, with 10 bases between. This CDR3 comprises 13 residues. Here the CDR3 reads CASSLQGRYEQFF. The CDR3 DNA reads TGTGCCAGCAGTTTACAGGGGCGGTATGAGCAGTTCTTC.

This chain links TRBV2 with TRBJ2-7; 9 bases agree with TRBD1. The junction had 7 bases not matched to a gene; V was cut back by 3 bases and J by 4 bases. The germline gives CDR1 SNHLY, CDR2 FYNNEI. There are 15 residues in the CDR3. CDR3 coding DNA: TGTGCCAGCAGTGATCCCGGGACAGGGTCTTACGAGCAGTACTTC. It specifies CASSDPGTGSYEQYF.

The chain recombines TRBV5-1 with TRBJ1-3; D unresolved. The CDR3 loop spans 15 amino acids. CDR1 is SGHRS, CDR2 YFSETQ, per germline. V dropped 0 bases and J dropped 2 bases, with 9 bases sitting between them. CDR3 coding DNA: TGCGCCAGCAGCTTGGATTCCGGGACTGGAAACACCATATATTTT. It encodes CASSLDSGTGNTIYF.

The V and J genes are TRBV10-1 and TRBJ1-2; maybe TRBD1 (6 bases). The germline V gene has CDR1 WNHNN and CDR2 SYGVQD (reference sequence). V gave up 0 bases and J gave up 6 bases, with 11 bases separating them. The CDR3 totals 14 residues. CDR3 in amino acids: CASSESGRGHGYTF. CDR3 nucleotides: TGCGCCAGCAGTGAGTCCGGCAGGGGCCATGGCTACACCTTC.

The gene calls are TRBV6-1 and TRBJ1-1; a possible D gene is TRBD1 (5 bases). Germline CDR1 reads MNHNS; CDR2 reads SASEGT. The CDR3 loop spans 15 amino acids. Trimming took off 2 bases at V and 4 bases at J, with 14 bases between the two ends. CDR3 residues: CASSEFQGLGTEAFF. The CDR3 nucleotides are TGTGCCAGCAGTGAATTTCAGGGCTTGGGCACTGAAGCTTTCTTT.

This clone was recorded a few times. V usage is TRBV7-9 and J usage is TRBJ1-2, with 7 bases aligning to TRBD1. This CDR3 spans 16 amino acids. The ends lost 4 bases at V and 4 bases at J; junction bases unmatched: 12. Germline V lookup: CDR1 SEHNR, CDR2 FQNEAQ (reference sequence). CDR3 in DNA: TGTGCCAGCAGCTCCGGGACAGCCACCTTTATCTATGGCTACACCTTC. It encodes CASSSGTATFIYGYTF.

V is TRBV2 and J is TRBJ2-3; 12 nucleotides align to TRBD1. Germline V lookup: CDR1 SNHLY, CDR2 FYNNEI. CDR3 length: 18 amino acids. Germline trimming cut 0 bases from V and 0 bases from J; bases unmatched to any gene: 4. The CDR3, as DNA: TGTGCCAGCAGTGAAGCCTGGGACAGGGGGCGGAGCACAGATACGCAGTATTTT. Translation gives CASSEAWDRGRSTDTQYF.

This clone was seen once. The J gene is TRBJ2-1, the V gene TRBV10-3; 8 bases are a match to TRBD1. After removal of 6 bases from V and 1 base from J, the junction contained 5 bases not matched to a gene. The CDR3 has 15 residues. The germline CDR1 and CDR2 sequences are ENHRY and SYGVKD. The CDR3 loop is CAISLTGGSYNEQFF. CDR3 DNA sequence: TGTGCCATCAGCCTTACAGGGGGATCCTACAATGAGCAGTTCTTC.

The count of this clone is one. CDR3 amino acids: CASGEGTAHFSYGYTF. The CDR3 DNA reads as TGTGCTAGTGGGGAAGGGACAGCTCACTTCTCCTATGGCTACACCTTC. This rearrangement joins TRBV12-5 to TRBJ1-2, with 7 bases lining up with TRBD1. The CDR3 covers 16 residues. With 6 bases clipped from V and 4 bases from J, the junction kept 14 bases outside the gene matches. Per the germline V gene, CDR1 is LGHNT and CDR2 is FRNRAP.

This clone has more than one count but fewer than ten. CDR3 nucleotide sequence: TGTGCCAGCAGCCGAACAGGGCCCACTGAAGCTTTCTTT. Amino acids: CASSRTGPTEAFF. The chain joins TRBV7-2 to TRBJ1-1; perhaps TRBD1 as D (6 bases). Germline lookup yields CDR1 SGHTA and CDR2 FQGNSA. This CDR3 contains 13 residues. Trimming took off 5 bases at V and 4 bases at J, with 11 bases between the two ends.

CDR3 residues: CASRLSADTQYF. CDR3 nucleotide sequence: TGTGCCAGCAGGCTAAGCGCAGATACGCAGTATTTT. The V gene is TRBV2, the J gene TRBJ2-3; D not resolved. The germline V gene has CDR1 SNHLY and CDR2 FYNNEI. CDR3 length: 12 amino acids. Between the trimmed V and J ends, which lost 6 bases and 4 bases, there was a span of 8 bases.

This chain connects TRBV6-5 to TRBJ2-3; TRBD1 aligns across 7 bases. The germline CDR1 and CDR2 sequences are MNHEY and SVGAGI. The CDR3 sequence is 14 residues long. V was clipped by 5 bases and J by 2 bases; unmatched bases: 4. CDR3 bases: TGTGCCAGCAGTCGAGGACAGGCCACAGATACGCAGTATTTT. Amino acids: CASSRGQATDTQYF.

This chain uses TRBV24-1 with TRBJ2-2, with TRBD1 matching 10 bases. CDR1 and CDR2 from the germline V gene are KGHDR and SFDVKD. The CDR3 runs to 16 residues. The ends lost 2 bases at V and 4 bases at J; junction bases unmatched: 3. DNA for the CDR3: TGTGCCACCAGTGATTCCGGGACAGGGGTCACCGGGGAGCTGTTTTTT. Translated, it gives CATSDSGTGVTGELFF.

This clone was detected once. The chain joins TRBV10-3 to TRBJ1-1; the D is unclear. The germline CDR1 and CDR2 sequences are ENHRY and SYGVKD. The V end lost 4 bases, the J end lost 4 bases, and 10 bases lay between the germline ends. This CDR3 contains 13 residues. The CDR3 region is CAISGKPGTEAFF. The CDR3 region has the DNA TGTGCCATCAGTGGTAAGCCCGGCACTGAAGCTTTCTTT.

The genes are TRBV10-3 and TRBJ2-1; 12 bases are shared with TRBD2. Looked up from germline, CDR1 is ENHRY and CDR2 is SYGVKD. The CDR3 extends over 16 amino acids. V gave up 6 bases and J gave up 2 bases; unmatched junction bases: 5. CDR3 sequence: CAISRLAGDTYNEQFF. CDR3 DNA: TGTGCCATCAGCCGACTAGCGGGAGATACCTACAATGAGCAGTTCTTC.

The sample holds one count of this clone. The chain joins TRBV11-2 to TRBJ1-6, with 8 bases lining up with TRBD1. The V gene end was trimmed by 6 bases and the J gene end by 8 bases; junction bases not matched to a gene: 9. The CDR3 is 15 residues long. Germline lookup yields CDR1 SGHAT and CDR2 FQNNGV. CDR3 in amino acids: CASSKQGEGDSPLHF. The DNA of the CDR3 is TGTGCCAGCAGTAAACAGGGGGAGGGCGATTCACCCCTCCACTTT.

CDR3 coding DNA: TGTGCCAGCAGCGAACGACGGGGGGCCCACTATGGCTACACCTTC. It specifies CASSERRGAHYGYTF. This chain links TRBV7-2 with TRBJ1-2; the D gene is possibly TRBD1 (6 bases). Germline V lookup: CDR1 SGHTA, CDR2 FQGNSA. The CDR3 extends over 15 amino acids. Deletions cut 5 bases from V and 3 bases from J, with 16 bases between. Filled out from reference TRBV7-2 and TRBJ1-2, the complete variable domain reads GAGVSQSPSNKVTEKGKDVELRCDPISGHTALYWYRQSLGQGLEFLIYFQGNSAPDKSGLPSDRFSAERTGGSVSTLTIQRTQQEDSAVYLCASSERRGAHYGYTFGSGTRLTVV.

This clone appeared a single time. The V gene is TRBV5-3, the J gene TRBJ2-1, with a weak D call TRBD2 (7 bases). TRBV5-3 is classed as an ORF, of uncertain function. V was trimmed by 0 bases and J by 7 bases, leaving 14 bases between them. This CDR3 has 15 amino acids. The CDR3 loop is CARSLVAGAWNEQFF. The CDR3 DNA reads as TGTGCCAGAAGCTTGGTCGCGGGGGCATGGAATGAGCAGTTCTTC.

This clone was observed once. The chain joins TRBV10-3 to TRBJ2-2; 9 bases are a match to TRBD1. The CDR3 sequence is 14 residues long. CDR1 ENHRY and CDR2 SYGVKD come from the germline V gene. V trimming: 8 bases; J trimming: 3 bases; junction bases outside the gene matches: 4. CDR3 protein: CAIQDRGYTGELFF. The CDR3 coding sequence is TGTGCCATCCAAGACAGGGGGTACACCGGGGAGCTGTTTTTT.

This chain uses TRBV5-1 with TRBJ1-1; D is uncertain. Trimming took off 5 bases at V and 8 bases at J, with 16 bases between the two ends. This CDR3 comprises 13 residues. Germline V gives CDR1 SGHRS, CDR2 YFSETQ. The DNA for the CDR3 is TGCGCCAGCAGTCGGAGTTTAGTGGCCGAAGCTTTCTTT. Its translation is CASSRSLVAEAFF.

This clone was counted only a few times. This chain uses TRBV5-1 with TRBJ2-5, with D perhaps TRBD2 (5 bases). CDR3 length: 15 amino acids. Germline CDR1 is SGHRS and CDR2 is YFSETQ. Trimming took off 4 bases at V and 4 bases at J, with 17 bases between the two ends. CDR3 region: CASSNPLGPAETQYF. The CDR3 region has the DNA TGCGCCAGCAGCAACCCACTAGGTCCGGCAGAGACCCAGTACTTC. The full variable domain, in which reference TRBV5-1 and TRBJ2-5 provide the parts outside the CDR3, is KAGVTQTPRYLIKTRGQQVTLSCSPISGHRSVSWYQQTPGQGLQFLFEYFSETQRNKGNFPGRFSGRQFSNSRSEMNVSTLELGDSALYLCASSNPLGPAETQYFGPGTRLLVL.

This clone was recorded a few times. The CDR3 region has the DNA TGTGCCAGCAGCGTAGAGGGAGGGTACGGCTACACCTTC. Translated, it gives CASSVEGGYGYTF. The chain carries TRBV9 and TRBJ1-2, with D hard to call. This CDR3 has 13 residues. The V end lost 0 bases, the J end lost 8 bases, and 11 bases lay between the germline ends. Germline V gene data show CDR1 as SGDLS and CDR2 as YYNGEE.

The V call is TRBV2, the J call TRBJ2-1; D might be TRBD1 (5 bases). Germline V gene lookup returns CDR1 SNHLY and CDR2 FYNNEI. The germline V and J ends were trimmed by 4 bases and 8 bases, with 12 bases remaining between them. This CDR3 has 13 residues. As DNA, the CDR3 is TGTGCCAGCAGTGTGACAGTCTGGGATGAGCAGTTCTTC. Protein sequence: CASSVTVWDEQFF.

The rearrangement joins TRBV6-1 to TRBJ1-2; D is unresolved. CDR3 length: 14 residues. Germline V gives CDR1 MNHNS, CDR2 SASEGT. V shed 0 bases and J shed 6 bases, with 11 bases lying between them. The CDR3 DNA follows: TGTGCCAGCAGTGAAGCGCTTCGGGGAGATGGCTACACCTTC. The encoded protein is CASSEALRGDGYTF.

V usage is TRBV2 and J usage is TRBJ2-4; a weak D match, TRBD2 (6 bases). CDR3 size: 16 residues. V lost 2 bases and J lost 0, with 11 bases in between. Looked up from germline, CDR1 is SNHLY and CDR2 is FYNNEI. The CDR3 bases are TGTGCCAGCAGTGAACTACTAGCCCTAGCCAAAAACATTCAGTACTTC. Translation: CASSELLALAKNIQYF.

The V gene is TRBV18, the J gene TRBJ2-3; maybe TRBD2 (5 bases). The V and J ends lost 3 bases and 6 bases respectively, with 13 bases between them. The CDR3 extends over 14 amino acids. CDR1 is KGHSH and CDR2 is LQKENI in the germline V gene. The CDR3 reads CASSPRTRPDTQYF. CDR3 DNA: TGTGCCAGCTCACCCAGAACTAGGCCCGATACGCAGTATTTT. Full variable domain (missing parts from reference TRBV18 and TRBJ2-3): NAGVMQNPRHLVRRRGQEARLRCSPMKGHSHVYWYRQLPEEGLKFMVYLQKENIIDESGMPKERFSAEFPKEGPSILRIQQVVRGDSAAYFCASSPRTRPDTQYFGPGTRLTVL.

A remark on this clone: In the same sample, other DNA sequences code for this CDR3. The CDR3 protein is CASSVGGGITGELFF. DNA for the CDR3: TGTGCCAGCAGCGTAGGAGGGGGCATCACCGGGGAGCTGTTTTTT. The chain employs TRBV9 and TRBJ2-2; TRBD1 matches at 7 bases. The germline V gene encodes CDR1 SGDLS and CDR2 YYNGEE. V lost 0 bases, J lost 4 bases, and 3 bases stayed unmatched. This CDR3 has 15 residues.

This chain connects TRBV6-1 to TRBJ2-5, with D perhaps matching TRBD1 (6 bases). CDR1 and CDR2 (germline): MNHNS, SASEGT. This CDR3 contains 16 residues. The V end was cut by 0 bases, the J end by 5 bases, with 16 bases between. The CDR3 here is CASSEARHRAGETQYF. Written as DNA, the CDR3 is TGTGCCAGCAGTGAAGCGCGGCACAGGGCAGGGGAGACCCAGTACTTC.

CDR3 loop: CASSYGQRGSPLHF. In DNA form, the CDR3 reads TGTGCCAGCAGTTACGGCCAACGCGGTTCACCCCTCCACTTT. The rearrangement uses TRBV6-2 or TRBV6-3 and TRBJ1-6; D gene uncertain. The germline V gene has CDR1 MNHEY and CDR2 SVGEGT. V gave up 2 bases and J gave up 9 bases, with 11 bases separating them. The CDR3 sequence is 14 residues long.

This clone was counted a single time. This chain links TRBV5-1 with TRBJ1-1; D unresolved. V was shortened by 0 bases and J by 0 bases, with 18 bases between the two germline ends. This CDR3 region has 18 residues. The germline V gene encodes CDR1 SGHRS and CDR2 YFSETQ. The CDR3 loop reads CASSLALYPPRLNTEAFF. CDR3 nucleotide sequence: TGCGCCAGCAGCTTGGCGTTATACCCACCCAGGTTGAACACTGAAGCTTTCTTT.